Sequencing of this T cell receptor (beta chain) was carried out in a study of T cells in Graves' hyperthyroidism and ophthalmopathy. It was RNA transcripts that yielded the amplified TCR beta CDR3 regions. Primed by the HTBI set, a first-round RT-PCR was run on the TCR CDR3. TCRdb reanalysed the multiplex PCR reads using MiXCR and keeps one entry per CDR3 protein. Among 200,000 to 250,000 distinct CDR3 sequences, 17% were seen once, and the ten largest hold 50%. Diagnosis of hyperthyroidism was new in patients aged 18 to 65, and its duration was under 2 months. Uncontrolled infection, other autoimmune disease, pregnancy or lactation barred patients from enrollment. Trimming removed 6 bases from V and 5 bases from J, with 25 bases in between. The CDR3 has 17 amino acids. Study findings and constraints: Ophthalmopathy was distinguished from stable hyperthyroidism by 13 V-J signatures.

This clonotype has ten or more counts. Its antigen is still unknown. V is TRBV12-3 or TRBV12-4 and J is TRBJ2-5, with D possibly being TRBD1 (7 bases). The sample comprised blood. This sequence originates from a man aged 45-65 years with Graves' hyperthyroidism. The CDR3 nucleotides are TGTGCCAGCAGGTTACTCGGACAGGCTGGGGCGGGGGAGACCCAGTACTTC. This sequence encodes CASRLLGQAGAGETQYF.